This T cell receptor (beta chain) was retrieved from a study of CD8+ T cells in alopecia areata. Study results and caveats: Sequencing of scalp tissue also captures the resident alphabeta T cells of normal skin. Although TCR sharing was seen in mice, sharing across patients was less clear, possibly for HLA-related reasons. Higher clonality and more expanded CD8+ clones appeared in lesional than normal scalp.

In each case, RNA was isolated and then reverse transcribed into cDNA as the sequencing template. Using immunoSEQ multiplex PCR, the repertoire was profiled, and TCRdb retains in-frame clones only, with some absent. The data show 200,000 or so clones, 56% seen once. Germline loops: CDR1 SGHAT, CDR2 FQNNGV. J gave up 3 bases and V 6 bases, and 1 base lay outside the gene matches. The CDR3 has 12 residues. Notes on this clone: No antigen is known for it.

The chain has TRBV11-2 and TRBJ2-5, with 7 bases fitting TRBD2. The sequenced sample consisted of CD8+ T cells sorted from blood. This TCR was sampled from a human donor in good health. This CDR3 reads CASRAGEETQYF. The DNA of the CDR3 is TGTGCCAGCAGGGCGGGAGAAGAGACCCAGTACTTC.